The clone carrying this TCR beta chain showed up just once. Its target is not known. The source of the sample is a study of identifying expanded T cells in peripheral blood. Study-wide findings and caveats: Over around two and four weeks, about 15 and 18 clones changed, versus 1.2 between replicates. Variance in clone template counts between two-week samples significantly increased with total template count across all healthy donors.

Collection occurred without any documented infections or immune events in donors. The CDR3 is 14 amino acids. V was cut by 3 bases and J by 9 bases, with 18 bases left in between. Per germline, CDR1 SQVTM and CDR2 ANQGSEA. Profiling relied on immunoSEQ multiplex PCR, and the TCRdb table lists in-frame clones only, not all of them. Of 51,000 or so clones listed, approximately 82% are singletons. This sequence joins TRBV29-1 and TRBJ2-1; D might be TRBD2 (7 bases). The clonotype was recovered from a person aged 18 to 70 in good health. Specimen: blood. CDR3 in amino acids: CSVEDRGRGGEQFF. CDR3 DNA: TGCAGCGTTGAGGACAGAGGGAGGGGCGGTGAGCAGTTCTTC.